Sequencing of this T cell receptor beta chain was carried out in a study of CD8 T cells in ankylosing spondylitis. In germline, CDR1 is ENHRY, CDR2 SYGVKD. The CDR3 runs to 13 residues. Trimming cost V 6 bases and J 4 bases, with 10 bases left between them. Points from the study as a whole: Disease-associated clones were CD8+ and fairly uncommon in peripheral blood. Reactive arthritis synovial fluid and blood previously showed some of these motif variants. A TCR beta motif of roughly 8 highly homologous variants appeared characteristic of ankylosing spondylitis blood. There was reportedly significant enrichment of clones that were disease-linked in matched ankylosing spondylitis synovial fluid.

Remarks on this clonotype: Antigen specificity is unknown.

Using its own MiXCR run on the 5' RACE reads, TCRdb lists one record per CDR3 protein. Of about 750,000 distinct CDR3 sequences in the sample, around 17% were seen once. The sequence was obtained from a male donor with ankylosing spondylitis. Sample: blood, either unsorted or a sorted T cell fraction (not recorded which). The chain joins TRBV10-3 to TRBJ2-1; D is unclear. The CDR3 nucleotides are TGTGCCATCAGACAGACTGAGTACAATGAGCAGTTCTTC. Amino acids: CAIRQTEYNEQFF.